This TCR beta chain originates from a study of shared clonotypes between healthy human individuals. Overall study context: The composition of the donors was a couple of women and a few men aged 18 to 49. Overall study results and limits: Several donors had around 5% of their naive CD4 clonotypes in common. In the sorted subsets, rarefaction showed sequencing was incomplete despite large depth. In general, naive subsets displayed greater estimated richness than memory subsets did.

Remarks on this clone: Its matching antigen is unknown.

This CDR3 region has 15 residues. The V end was cut by 6 bases, the J end by 2 bases, with 13 bases between. Germline V CDR1 and CDR2: SEHNR, FQNEAQ (reference sequence). Produced via immunoSEQ multiplex PCR; TCRdb's table is partial and in-frame only. The table shows millions of clones, with about 93% occurring only once. Positively selected for CCR7, the CD45RO-negative cells used as naive CD8 cells excluded terminally differentiated effector memory CD45RA+ cells. Sequencing was carried out using naive CD8+ T cells from PBMCs. The sequence was obtained from a man aged 18 to 29 in good health. Some clones in this sample may be carry-over from other donors' samples. The chain couples TRBV7-9 to TRBJ1-4; no clear D gene. The CDR3 sequence is CASSLGRYTNEKLFF. CDR3 nucleotides: TGTGCCAGCAGTCTCGGACGGTATACTAATGAAAAACTGTTTTTT. Looking up the rest from reference TRBV7-9 and TRBJ1-4 gives the full variable domain: DTGVSQNPRHKITKRGQNVTFRCDPISEHNRLYWYRQTLGQGPEFLTYFQNEAQLEKSRLLSDRFSAERPKGSFSTLEIQRTEQGDSAMYLCASSLGRYTNEKLFFGSGTQLSVL.